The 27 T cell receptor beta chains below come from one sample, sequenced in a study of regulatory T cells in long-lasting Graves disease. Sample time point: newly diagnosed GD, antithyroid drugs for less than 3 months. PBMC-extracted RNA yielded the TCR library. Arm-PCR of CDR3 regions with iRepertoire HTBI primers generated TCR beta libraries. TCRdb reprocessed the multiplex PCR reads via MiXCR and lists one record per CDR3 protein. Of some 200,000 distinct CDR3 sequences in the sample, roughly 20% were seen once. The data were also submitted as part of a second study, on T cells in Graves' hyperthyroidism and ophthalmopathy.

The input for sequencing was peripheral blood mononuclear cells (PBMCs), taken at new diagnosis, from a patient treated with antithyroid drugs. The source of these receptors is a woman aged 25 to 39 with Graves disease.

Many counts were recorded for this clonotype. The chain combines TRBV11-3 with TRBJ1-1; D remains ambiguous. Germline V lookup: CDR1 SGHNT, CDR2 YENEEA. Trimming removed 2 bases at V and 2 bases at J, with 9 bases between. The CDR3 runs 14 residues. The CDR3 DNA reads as TGTGCCAGCAGCTTAAGTCAGTTAAACACTGAAGCTTTCTTT. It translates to CASSLSQLNTEAFF.

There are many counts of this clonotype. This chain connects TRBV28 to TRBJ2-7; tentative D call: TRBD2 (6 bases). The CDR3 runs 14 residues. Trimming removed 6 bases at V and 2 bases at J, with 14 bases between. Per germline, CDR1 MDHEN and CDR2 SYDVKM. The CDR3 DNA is TGTGCCAGCAGAGCGGAGGGCTCCCCCTACGAGCAGTACTTC. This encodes CASRAEGSPYEQYF.

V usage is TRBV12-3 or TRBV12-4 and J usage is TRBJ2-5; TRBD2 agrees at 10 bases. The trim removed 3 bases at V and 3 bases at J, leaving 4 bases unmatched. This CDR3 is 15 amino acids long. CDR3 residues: CASSLSSGSEETQYF. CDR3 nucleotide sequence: TGTGCCAGCAGTTTGTCTAGCGGGAGTGAAGAGACCCAGTACTTC.

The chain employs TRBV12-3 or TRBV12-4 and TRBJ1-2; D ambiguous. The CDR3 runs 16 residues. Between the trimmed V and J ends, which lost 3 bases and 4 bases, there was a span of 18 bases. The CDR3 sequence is CASSFRPTHFIYGYTF. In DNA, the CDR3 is TGTGCCAGCAGTTTTAGGCCGACTCATTTTATCTATGGCTACACCTTC.

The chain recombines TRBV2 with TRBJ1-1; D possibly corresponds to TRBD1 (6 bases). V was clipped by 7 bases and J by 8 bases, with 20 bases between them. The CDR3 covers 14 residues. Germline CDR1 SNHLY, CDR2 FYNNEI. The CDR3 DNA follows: TGTGCCAGCACCAGAACAGGGCTAAATAGGGAAGCTTTCTTT. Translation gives CASTRTGLNREAFF.

DNA for the CDR3: TGTGCCAGCAGTCACCCACTAGCGGGAGATGCCGGGGAGCTGTTTTTT. It yields the protein CASSHPLAGDAGELFF. The V gene is TRBV12-3 or TRBV12-4, the J gene TRBJ2-2; 11 nucleotides line up with TRBD2. The CDR3 is made up of 16 amino acids. V lost 5 bases to trimming and J lost 6 bases; unmatched junction nucleotides: 8.

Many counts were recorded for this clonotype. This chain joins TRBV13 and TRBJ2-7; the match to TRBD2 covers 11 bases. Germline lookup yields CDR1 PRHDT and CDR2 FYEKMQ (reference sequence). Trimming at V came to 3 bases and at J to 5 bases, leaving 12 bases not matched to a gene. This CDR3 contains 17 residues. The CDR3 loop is CASSLTSGDSWGHEQYF. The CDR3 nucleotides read TGTGCCAGCAGCTTGACTAGCGGGGATTCATGGGGTCACGAGCAGTACTTC. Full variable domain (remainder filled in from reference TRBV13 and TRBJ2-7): AAGVIQSPRHLIKEKRETATLKCYPIPRHDTVYWYQQGPGQDPQFLISFYEKMQSDKGSIPDRFSAQQFSDYHSELNMSSLELGDSALYFCASSLTSGDSWGHEQYFGPGTRLTVT.

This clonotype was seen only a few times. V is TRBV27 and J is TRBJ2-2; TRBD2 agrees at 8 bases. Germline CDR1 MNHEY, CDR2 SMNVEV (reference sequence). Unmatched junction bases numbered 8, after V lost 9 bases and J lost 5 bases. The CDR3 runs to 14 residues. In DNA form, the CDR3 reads TGTGCCAGTCGCGGGGGGCTGTGGACCGGGGAGCTGTTTTTT. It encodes CASRGGLWTGELFF.

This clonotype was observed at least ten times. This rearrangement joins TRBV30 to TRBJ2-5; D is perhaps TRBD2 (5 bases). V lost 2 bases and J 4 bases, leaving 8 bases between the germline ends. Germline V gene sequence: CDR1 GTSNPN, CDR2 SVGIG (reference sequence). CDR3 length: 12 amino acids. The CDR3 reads CAWSPRGETQYF. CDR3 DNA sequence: TGTGCCTGGAGTCCCCGGGGAGAGACCCAGTACTTC. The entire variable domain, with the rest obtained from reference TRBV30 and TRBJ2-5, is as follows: SQTIHQWPATLVQPVGSPLSLECTVEGTSNPNLYWYRQAAGRGLQLLFYSVGIGQISSEVPQNLSASRPQDRQFILSSKKLLLSDSGFYLCAWSPRGETQYFGPGTRLLVL.

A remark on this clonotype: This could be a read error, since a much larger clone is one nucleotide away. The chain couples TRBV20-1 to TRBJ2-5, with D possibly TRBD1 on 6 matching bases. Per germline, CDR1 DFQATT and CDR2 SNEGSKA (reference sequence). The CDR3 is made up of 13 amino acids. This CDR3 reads CSARGRGQETRYF. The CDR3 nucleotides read TGCAGTGCTAGAGGCCGGGGACAAGAGACCCGGTACTTC.

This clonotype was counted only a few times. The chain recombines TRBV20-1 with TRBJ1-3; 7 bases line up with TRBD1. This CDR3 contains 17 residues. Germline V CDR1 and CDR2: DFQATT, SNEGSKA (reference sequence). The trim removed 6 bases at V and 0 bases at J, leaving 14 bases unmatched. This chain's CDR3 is CSAPKQGLKLSGNTIYF. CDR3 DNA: TGCAGTGCCCCAAAACAGGGGCTAAAACTCTCTGGAAACACCATATATTTT.

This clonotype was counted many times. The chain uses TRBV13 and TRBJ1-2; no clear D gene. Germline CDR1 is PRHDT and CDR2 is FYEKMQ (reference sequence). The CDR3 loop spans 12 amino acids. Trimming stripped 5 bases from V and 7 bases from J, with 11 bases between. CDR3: CASSPRPGGYTF. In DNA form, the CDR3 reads TGTGCCAGCAGCCCTCGTCCGGGTGGCTACACCTTC.

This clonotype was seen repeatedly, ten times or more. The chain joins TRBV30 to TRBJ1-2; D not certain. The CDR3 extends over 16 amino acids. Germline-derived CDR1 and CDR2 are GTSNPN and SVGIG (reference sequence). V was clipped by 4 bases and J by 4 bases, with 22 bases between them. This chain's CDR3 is CAWTTEQSIWAYGYTF. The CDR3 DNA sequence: TGTGCCTGGACCACGGAACAGTCCATCTGGGCCTATGGCTACACCTTC.

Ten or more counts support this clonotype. This CDR3 reads CASAGWMDTEAFF. CDR3 nucleotide sequence: TGTGCCAGCGCCGGGTGGATGGACACTGAAGCTTTCTTT. The chain employs TRBV11-2 and TRBJ1-1; D not certain. V lost 8 bases and J lost 3, with 13 bases in between. This CDR3 is 13 amino acids long. In germline, CDR1 is SGHAT, CDR2 FQNNGV.

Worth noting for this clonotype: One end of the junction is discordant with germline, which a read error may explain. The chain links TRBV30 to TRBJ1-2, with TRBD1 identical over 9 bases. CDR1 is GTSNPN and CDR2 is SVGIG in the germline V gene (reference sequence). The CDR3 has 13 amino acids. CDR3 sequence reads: CARRTTGGHGYTF. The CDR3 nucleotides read TGTGCCCGGAGGACAACAGGGGGCCATGGCTACACCTTC.

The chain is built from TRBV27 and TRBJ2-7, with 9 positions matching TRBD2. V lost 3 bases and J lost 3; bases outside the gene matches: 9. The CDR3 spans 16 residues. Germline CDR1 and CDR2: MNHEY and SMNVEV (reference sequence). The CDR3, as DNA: TGTGCCAGCAGTTTGAGGCTAGCGGGATCAAACTACGAGCAGTACTTC. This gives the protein CASSLRLAGSNYEQYF.

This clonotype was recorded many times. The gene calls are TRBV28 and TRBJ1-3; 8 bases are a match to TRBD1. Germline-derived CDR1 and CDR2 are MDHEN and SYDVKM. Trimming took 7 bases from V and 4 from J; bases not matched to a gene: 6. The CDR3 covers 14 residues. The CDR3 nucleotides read TGTGCCAGCACCCCGGACAGGGTGGGAAACACCATATATTTT. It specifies CASTPDRVGNTIYF.

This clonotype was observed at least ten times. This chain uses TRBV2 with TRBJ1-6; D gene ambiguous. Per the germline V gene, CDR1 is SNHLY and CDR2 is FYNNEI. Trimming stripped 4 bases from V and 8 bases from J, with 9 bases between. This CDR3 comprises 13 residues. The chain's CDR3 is CASSGEGDSPLHF. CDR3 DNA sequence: TGTGCCAGCAGTGGAGAGGGCGATTCACCCCTCCACTTT.

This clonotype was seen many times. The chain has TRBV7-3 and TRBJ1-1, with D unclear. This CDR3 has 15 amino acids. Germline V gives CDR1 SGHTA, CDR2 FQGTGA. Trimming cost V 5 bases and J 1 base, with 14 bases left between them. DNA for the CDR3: TGTGCCAGCAGCCCCTCCCTGCGGGGGAACACTGAAGCTTTCTTT. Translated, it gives CASSPSLRGNTEAFF. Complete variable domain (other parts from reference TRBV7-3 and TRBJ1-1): GAGVSQTPSNKVTEKGKYVELRCDPISGHTALYWYRQSLGQGPEFLIYFQGTGAADDSGLPNDRFFAVRPEGSVSTLKIQRTERGDSAVYLCASSPSLRGNTEAFFGQGTRLTVV.

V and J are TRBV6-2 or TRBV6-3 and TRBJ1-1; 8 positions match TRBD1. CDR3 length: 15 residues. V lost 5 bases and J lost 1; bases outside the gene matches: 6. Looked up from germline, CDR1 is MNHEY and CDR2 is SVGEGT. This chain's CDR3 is CASSPRQGTNTEAFF. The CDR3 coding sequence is TGTGCCAGCAGTCCGCGACAGGGGACGAACACTGAAGCTTTCTTT.

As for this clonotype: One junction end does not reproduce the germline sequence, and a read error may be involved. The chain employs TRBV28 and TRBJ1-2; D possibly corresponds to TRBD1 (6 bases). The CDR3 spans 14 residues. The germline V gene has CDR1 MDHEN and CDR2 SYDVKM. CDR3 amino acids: CASSYRGTDEKSGF. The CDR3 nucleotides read TGTGCCAGCAGTTATAGGGGGACTGACGAGAAATCAGGCTTC.

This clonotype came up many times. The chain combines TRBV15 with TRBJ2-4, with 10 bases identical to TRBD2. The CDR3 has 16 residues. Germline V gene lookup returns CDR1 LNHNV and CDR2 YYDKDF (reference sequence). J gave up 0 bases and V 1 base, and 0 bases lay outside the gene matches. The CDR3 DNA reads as TGTGCCACCAGCAGAGGGACTAGCGGAGCCAAAAACATTCAGTACTTC. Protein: CATSRGTSGAKNIQYF.

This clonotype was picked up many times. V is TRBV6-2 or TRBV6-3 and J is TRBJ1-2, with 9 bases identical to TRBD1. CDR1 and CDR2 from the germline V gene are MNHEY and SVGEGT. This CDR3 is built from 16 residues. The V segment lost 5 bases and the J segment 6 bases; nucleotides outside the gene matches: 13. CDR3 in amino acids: CASSDLPGQGRDGYTF. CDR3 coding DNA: TGTGCCAGCAGTGACCTCCCGGGACAGGGTCGTGATGGCTACACCTTC.

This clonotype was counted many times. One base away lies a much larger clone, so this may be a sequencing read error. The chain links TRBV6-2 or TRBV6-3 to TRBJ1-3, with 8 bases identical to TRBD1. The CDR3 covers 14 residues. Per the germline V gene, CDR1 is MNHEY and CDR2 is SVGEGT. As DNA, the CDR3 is TGTGCCAGCAGTTCAGGGGGCACTGGAACCACCATATATTTT. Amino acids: CASSSGGTGTTIYF.

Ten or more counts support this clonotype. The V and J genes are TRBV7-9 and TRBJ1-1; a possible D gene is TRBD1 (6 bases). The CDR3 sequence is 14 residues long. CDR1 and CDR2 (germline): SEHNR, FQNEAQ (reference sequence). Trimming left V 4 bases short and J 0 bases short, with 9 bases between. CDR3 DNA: TGTGCCAGCAGCTCAGGGGCGATGAACACTGAAGCTTTCTTT. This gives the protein CASSSGAMNTEAFF.

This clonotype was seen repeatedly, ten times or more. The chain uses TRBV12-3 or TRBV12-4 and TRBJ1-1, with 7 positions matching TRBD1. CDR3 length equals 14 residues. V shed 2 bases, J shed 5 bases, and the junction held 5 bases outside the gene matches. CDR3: CASSLRGPMTEAFF. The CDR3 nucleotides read TGTGCCAGCAGTTTAAGGGGGCCGATGACTGAAGCTTTCTTT.

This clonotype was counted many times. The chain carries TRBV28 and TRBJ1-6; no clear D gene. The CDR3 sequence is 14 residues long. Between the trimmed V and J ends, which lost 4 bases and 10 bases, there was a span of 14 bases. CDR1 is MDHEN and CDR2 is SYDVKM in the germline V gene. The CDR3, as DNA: TGTGCCAGCAGTTCAACATACGTTGAGTCACCCCTCCACTTT. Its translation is CASSSTYVESPLHF.